These 3 T cell receptor beta chains came from one sample sequenced in a study of T cell repertoires in cytomegalovirus infection. Using its own MiXCR run on the reads, TCRdb lists one record per CDR3 protein. The sample comprises 400,000 or so distinct CDR3 sequences, roughly 18% of which are singletons, and 8.7% rests with the top ten. Sequencing input: PBMCs. Source of these receptors: a human donor in good health (CMV status not recorded). Some clones in this sample may be carry-over from other donors' samples.

Many counts were recorded for this clonotype. V is TRBV7-2 and J is TRBJ2-1; D tentatively fits TRBD1 or TRBD2 (5 bases each). V was shortened by 2 bases and J by 5 bases, with 10 bases between the two germline ends. The CDR3 is 14 amino acids. Per the germline V gene, CDR1 is SGHTA and CDR2 is FQGNSA. CDR3 in amino acids: CASSLRLGHNEQFF. The CDR3, as DNA: TGTGCCAGCAGCTTAAGATTGGGACACAATGAGCAGTTCTTC.

For this clonotype: The junction departs from the called germline gene at one end, perhaps through a read error. V and J are TRBV19 and TRBJ1-6; no clear D gene. The CDR3 has 12 amino acids. Germline V gene data show CDR1 as LNHDA and CDR2 as SQIVND (reference sequence). The CDR3 DNA is TGTGCCAGTAGTATTCGGGGATCACCCCTCCGCTTT. This sequence encodes CASSIRGSPLRF. The variable domain in full, completed from reference TRBV19 and TRBJ1-6, reads DGGITQSPKYLFRKEGQNVTLSCEQNLNHDAMYWYRQDPGQGLRLIYYSQIVNDFQKGDIAEGYSVSREKKESFPLTVTSAQKNPTAFYLCASSIRGSPLRFGNGTRLTVT.

Ten or more counts support this clonotype. V gene TRBV7-2 combines with J gene TRBJ2-7; D possibly corresponds to TRBD2 (6 bases). CDR3 size: 14 residues. V was clipped by 0 bases and J by 0 bases, with 6 bases between them. The germline CDR1 and CDR2 sequences are SGHTA and FQGNSA. For the CDR3, the DNA is TGTGCCAGCAGCTTAGCGACTAGCTCCTACGAGCAGTACTTC. Its translation is CASSLATSSYEQYF.